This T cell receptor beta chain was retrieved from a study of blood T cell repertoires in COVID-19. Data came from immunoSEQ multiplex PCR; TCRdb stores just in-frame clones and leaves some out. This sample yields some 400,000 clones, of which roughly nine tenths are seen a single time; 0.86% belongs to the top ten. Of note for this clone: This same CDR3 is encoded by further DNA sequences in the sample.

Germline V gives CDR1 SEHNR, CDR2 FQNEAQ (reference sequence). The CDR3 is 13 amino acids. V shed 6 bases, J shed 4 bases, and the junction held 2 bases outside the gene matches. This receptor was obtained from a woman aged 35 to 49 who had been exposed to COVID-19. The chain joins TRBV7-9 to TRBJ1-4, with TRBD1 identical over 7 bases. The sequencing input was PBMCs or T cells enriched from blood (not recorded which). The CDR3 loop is CASRGQNNEKLFF. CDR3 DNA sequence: TGTGCCAGCAGGGGACAGAATAATGAAAAACTGTTTTTT. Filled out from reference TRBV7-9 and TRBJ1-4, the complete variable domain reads DTGVSQNPRHKITKRGQNVTFRCDPISEHNRLYWYRQTLGQGPEFLTYFQNEAQLEKSRLLSDRFSAERPKGSFSTLEIQRTEQGDSAMYLCASRGQNNEKLFFGSGTQLSVL.